This T cell receptor beta chain was identified during a study of shared clonotypes between healthy human individuals. Repertoires were generated with immunoSEQ multiplex PCR, while TCRdb's copy carries only in-frame clones and drops some. Here the sample spans around 500,000 clones, around three quarters being singletons. The study, taken as a whole, reports: Sampling used blood alone; tissue repertoires probably differ.

Worth noting for this clone: What it recognizes is unknown. The same CDR3 arises from other DNA sequences in this sample as well.

There are 15 residues in the CDR3. V was cut by 2 bases and J by 1 base, with 10 bases left in between. Germline CDR1 is SGDLS and CDR2 is YYNGEE. J is TRBJ1-3 and V is TRBV9, with D possibly TRBD1 on 6 matching bases. Sequencing was done on a sample of PBMCs. The clonotype originates from a woman in her thirties or forties in good health. Some clones in this sample may be carry-over from other donors' samples. This CDR3 is CASSVGQTSGNTIYF. The CDR3, as DNA: TGTGCCAGCAGCGTGGGACAAACGTCTGGAAACACCATATATTTT. Using reference TRBV9 and TRBJ1-3 for the parts outside the CDR3, the full variable domain is DSGVTQTPKHLITATGQRVTLRCSPRSGDLSVYWYQQSLDQGLQFLIQYYNGEERAKGNILERFSAQQFPDLHSELNLSSLELGDSALYFCASSVGQTSGNTIYFGEGSWLTVV.